Listed below are T cell receptor beta chains from one sample, sequenced in a study of cytomegalovirus exposure and HLA in healthy donors. TCRdb's copy holds only in-frame clones and misses some; the assay was immunoSEQ multiplex PCR. The profile shows 140,000 or so clones, 70% to 85% of them singletons. Input material: PBMCs. The receptors shown here come from a man aged 40-49 years in good health and CMV-seronegative. Both conserved end residues are part of each CDR3. A D gene is named only where the DNA matches it firmly. Not every row has a clone size; where given, it reads once, few, many or a size class.

.	.	TRBV6-5	TRBJ1-2	TGTGCCAGCAGTTACTCGGAAGGGGCCTATAACTATGGCTACACCTTC	CASSYSEGAYNYGYTF
.	.	TRBV18	TRBJ1-5	TGTGCCAGTTCCAGCGGGGGAAATCAGCCCCAGCATTTT	CASSSGGNQPQHF
.	TRBD2	TRBV6-6	TRBJ2-1	TGTGCCAGCAGTACTCAGCTAGCGGGAGGCCTGAATGAGCAGTTCTTC	CASSTQLAGGLNEQFF
.	TRBD1	TRBV28	TRBJ1-2	TGTGCCAGCAGTCGGGACAGGGATTGGGGCTACACCTTC	CASSRDRDWGYTF
.	TRBD1	TRBV11-3	TRBJ1-1	TGTGCCAGCAGCTCAACAGGGGTGAACACTGAAGCTTTCTTT	CASSSTGVNTEAFF
once	TRBD1	TRBV5-4	TRBJ2-5	TGTGCCAGCAGCGCAGGGGGCAGGGGCAAACAAGAGACCCAGTACTTC	CASSAGGRGKQETQYF
.	.	TRBV4-1	TRBJ2-1	TGCGCCAGCAGCCAAGAGTGGGGGGGGGCCGAGCAGTTCTTC	CASSQEWGGAEQFF
once	TRBD2	TRBV10-3	TRBJ2-7	TGTACCATCAGTGTACTAGCGGAGGGATACGAGCAGTACTTC	CTISVLAEGYEQYF
.	.	TRBV4-3	TRBJ1-5	TGCGCCAGCAGCCAAGACAGGTATAGCAATCAGCCCCAGCATTTT	CASSQDRYSNQPQHF
.	TRBD2	TRBV27	TRBJ2-2	TGTGCCAGCAGTCTACTAGCGGGAGGGCCGGGGGAGCTGTTTTTT	CASSLLAGGPGELFF
.	TRBD2	TRBV5-3	TRBJ2-7	TGTGCCAGAACTAAGTCAAACGGGACACCAGGGACTAGCGGGAGCTCCTTCTGCTCCTACGAGCAGTACTTC	CARTKSNGTPGTSGSSFCSYEQYF
.	.	TRBV20-1	TRBJ1-2	TGCAGTGGGGAGGGATCATATGGCTACACCTTC	CSGEGSYGYTF
.	TRBD2	TRBV7-7	TRBJ2-2	TGTGCCACCTACTCCGGGGGGGCCTCGAACACCGGGGAGCTGTTTTTT	CATYSGGASNTGELFF
.	.	TRBV11-2	TRBJ2-1	TGTGCCAGCAGCTTAGTCGGCCCCGCCGGGGAGCAGTTCTTC	CASSLVGPAGEQFF
.	TRBD2	TRBV5-4	TRBJ2-1	TGTGCCAGCAGCCCGGGACTAGCGGGCATCAATGAGCAGTTCTTC	CASSPGLAGINEQFF
.	.	TRBV4-3	TRBJ2-2	TGCGCCAGCAGCCATGGGGGAGGAACCGGGGAGCTGTTTTTT	CASSHGGGTGELFF
few	TRBD1	TRBV5-4	TRBJ2-5	TGTGCCAGCAGCAACCGGGACAGGGCGGAGACCCAGTACTTC	CASSNRDRAETQYF